What follows are 23 T cell receptor beta chains derived from one specimen sequenced in a study of shared clonotypes between healthy human individuals. Sequencing used immunoSEQ multiplex PCR; TCRdb keeps in-frame clones, though not all of them. The top ten hold more than 10% of the sample, which has about 600,000 clones, roughly 79% seen once. The sample was PBMCs. These receptor sequences come from a woman aged 40 to 55 in good health. Some clones in this sample may be carry-over from other donors' samples.

The chain is built from TRBV10-2 and TRBJ2-7, with 11 bases lining up with TRBD1. The CDR3 has 16 residues. V trimming: 0 bases; J trimming: 2 bases; junction bases outside the gene matches: 3. Germline CDR1 reads WSHSY; CDR2 reads SAAADI. CDR3 bases: TGCGCCAGCAGTGAGTCGGACAGGGGGCGACCCTACGAGCAGTACTTC. It is translated as CASSESDRGRPYEQYF.

This chain joins TRBV2 and TRBJ2-4; either TRBD1 or TRBD2 may supply D (5 bases each). Trimming cost V 3 bases and J 7 bases, with 10 bases left between them. Germline-derived CDR1 and CDR2 are SNHLY and FYNNEI. CDR3 size: 13 residues. The CDR3 protein is CASSDWGTNIQYF. As DNA, the CDR3 is TGTGCCAGCAGTGACTGGGGGACGAACATTCAGTACTTC.

The chain joins TRBV29-1 to TRBJ2-2; D remains ambiguous. V gave up 1 base and J gave up 0 bases, with 6 bases separating them. The CDR3 extends over 14 amino acids. Germline loops: CDR1 SQVTM, CDR2 ANQGSEA. CDR3 in amino acids: CSVEVGPNTGELFF. CDR3 nucleotide sequence: TGCAGCGTTGAAGTCGGGCCGAACACCGGGGAGCTGTTTTTT.

The chain couples TRBV28 to TRBJ2-7; 9 bases fit TRBD1. Germline V gene sequence: CDR1 MDHEN, CDR2 SYDVKM. The CDR3 extends over 14 amino acids. V was clipped by 8 bases and J by 2 bases; unmatched bases: 7. The CDR3 reads CASGYGQGTYEQYF. The DNA for the CDR3 is TGTGCCAGCGGGTACGGACAGGGGACCTACGAGCAGTACTTC.

V is TRBV19 and J is TRBJ1-2; tentatively, D is TRBD1 (5 bases). The CDR3 extends over 15 amino acids. V gave up 1 base and J gave up 8 bases, with 17 bases separating them. CDR1 is LNHDA, CDR2 SQIVND, per germline (reference sequence). The CDR3 DNA follows: TGTGCCAGTAGTATAGCTTCGGACATACTGTTCGGCTACACCTTC. It codes for CASSIASDILFGYTF.

The genes are TRBV2 and TRBJ1-2; 11 bases agree with TRBD1. V shed 6 bases, J shed 8 bases, and the junction held 8 bases outside the gene matches. Per germline, CDR1 SNHLY and CDR2 FYNNEI. The CDR3 totals 14 residues. CDR3 amino acids: CASRDRGPFGGYTF. The CDR3, as DNA: TGTGCCAGCAGGGACAGGGGGCCTTTCGGCGGCTACACCTTC.

This sequence joins TRBV28 and TRBJ1-2; 7 nucleotides agree with TRBD1. CDR3 length: 17 amino acids. Germline CDR1 is MDHEN and CDR2 is SYDVKM. Losses at the gene ends were 2 bases for V and 5 bases for J; bases not matched to a gene: 14. CDR3 in DNA: TGTGCCAGCAGTTTAGTCCCAGGGGGGGGCCTGGGGTATGGCTACACCTTC. Protein sequence: CASSLVPGGGLGYGYTF.

This clone was seen only once. This chain links TRBV6-6 with TRBJ2-7, with 13 bases identical to TRBD2. This CDR3 spans 13 amino acids. Germline loops: CDR1 MNHNY, CDR2 SVGAGI (reference sequence). With 7 bases clipped from V and 7 bases from J, the junction kept 4 bases outside the gene matches. CDR3 residues: CASITSGRGEQYF. The CDR3 DNA is TGTGCCAGCATTACTAGCGGGAGGGGGGAGCAGTACTTC.

This clone was picked up a small number of times. The V gene is TRBV28, the J gene TRBJ2-6; D possibly corresponds to TRBD1 (5 bases). The CDR3 covers 15 residues. Trimming cost V 6 bases and J 0 bases, with 9 bases left between them. Germline loops: CDR1 MDHEN, CDR2 SYDVKM. The CDR3 DNA reads as TGTGCCAGCAGAACCGACAGCTCTGGGGCCAACGTCCTGACTTTC. This translates into CASRTDSSGANVLTF.

This chain links TRBV27 with TRBJ2-1; possible D gene TRBD2, 6 bases. CDR1 MNHEY and CDR2 SMNVEV come from the germline V gene (reference sequence). The CDR3 contains 15 residues. V dropped 6 bases and J dropped 0 bases, with 12 bases sitting between them. The CDR3 region is CASRLSSDSYNEQFF. The CDR3 DNA reads as TGTGCCAGCAGACTCTCTAGCGACTCCTACAATGAGCAGTTCTTC.

This clone has a handful of counts. The V gene is TRBV29-1, the J gene TRBJ1-1; D gene uncertain. The V and J ends lost 3 bases and 1 base respectively, with 9 bases between them. This CDR3 comprises 13 residues. Per germline, CDR1 SQVTM and CDR2 ANQGSEA. CDR3 sequence: CSVEGRPNTEAFF. CDR3 DNA: TGCAGCGTTGAGGGGAGGCCGAACACTGAAGCTTTCTTT.

Many counts were recorded for this clone. The chain is built from TRBV6-4 and TRBJ2-1, with D perhaps TRBD2 (6 bases). Germline V lookup: CDR1 MRHNA, CDR2 SNTAGT. The V end lost 2 bases, the J end lost 4 bases, and 9 bases lay between the germline ends. The CDR3 consists of 14 residues. The CDR3 DNA reads TGTGCCAGCAGTGACGGCGGGGATTACAATGAGCAGTTCTTC. Protein product: CASSDGGDYNEQFF.

The chain couples TRBV28 to TRBJ1-2, with 8 nucleotides matching TRBD1. After removal of 3 bases from V and 6 bases from J, the junction contained 9 bases not matched to a gene. CDR3 length: 15 amino acids. CDR1 MDHEN and CDR2 SYDVKM come from the germline V gene. The CDR3 nucleotides are TGTGCCAGCAGTTTGGTCCGGACAGGGAGAGATGGCTACACCTTC. This translates into CASSLVRTGRDGYTF.

The J gene is TRBJ2-3, the V gene TRBV7-9; 9 bases align to TRBD2. The length of the CDR3 is 15 residues. Germline CDR1 and CDR2: SEHNR and FQNEAQ (reference sequence). V lost 1 base to trimming and J lost 5 bases; unmatched junction nucleotides: 4. CDR3 sequence reads: CASSLVSSGIDTQYF. The CDR3 DNA reads as TGTGCCAGCAGCTTAGTTTCTAGCGGGATAGATACGCAGTATTTT.

The J gene is TRBJ2-7, the V gene TRBV27; the D gene is possibly TRBD2 (5 bases). V dropped 4 bases and J dropped 0 bases, with 13 bases sitting between them. Germline V gene sequence: CDR1 MNHEY, CDR2 SMNVEV (reference sequence). The CDR3 spans 15 residues. This chain's CDR3 is CASSSDKRHSYEQYF. The CDR3 nucleotides read TGTGCCAGCAGTTCTGACAAGCGGCACTCCTACGAGCAGTACTTC.

The rearrangement uses TRBV6-4 and TRBJ2-5, with 8 bases identical to TRBD2. With the DNA end fitting TRBJ2-7 better, the J assignment may be wrong. Germline CDR1 and CDR2: MRHNA and SNTAGT. This CDR3 contains 15 residues. The CDR3 is CASISAGGSSYEQYF. The DNA of the CDR3 is TGTGCCAGCATATCGGCGGGAGGCAGCTCCTACGAGCAGTACTTC.

A note on this clone: This CDR3 is also generated by other DNA sequences in the sample. The genes are TRBV18 and TRBJ2-1, with TRBD1 as a possible D gene (6 bases). The CDR3 is 14 residues long. V was pared by 3 bases and J by 3 bases, with 9 bases between. CDR1 and CDR2 (germline): KGHSH, LQKENI. The CDR3 DNA reads TGTGCCAGCTCACCCCTGGACAGCTACAATGAGCAGTTCTTC. This sequence encodes CASSPLDSYNEQFF.

A remark on this clone: In the same sample, other DNA sequences code for this CDR3. The chain carries TRBV28 and TRBJ1-1, with a weak D call TRBD1 (6 bases). Germline-derived CDR1 and CDR2 are MDHEN and SYDVKM. Trimming removed 6 bases at V and 4 bases at J, with 12 bases between. This CDR3 is 13 amino acids long. In nucleotides, the CDR3 is TGTGCCAGCAGCCAGGGGTTGGGCACTGAAGCTTTCTTT. Its protein product is CASSQGLGTEAFF.

The chain couples TRBV4-2 to TRBJ2-5; D possibly corresponds to TRBD2 (6 bases). CDR3 length: 14 amino acids. Germline V gene lookup returns CDR1 LGHNA and CDR2 YNFKEQ. The V gene lost 0 bases and the J gene lost 7 bases, with 12 bases spanning the gap. The CDR3 nucleotides are TGTGCCAGCAGCCAAGAATGGGGGGAAGTGACCCAGTACTTC. Translation gives CASSQEWGEVTQYF.

Details on this clone: This is likely an artifact of a read error, given a far larger clone one base away. This same CDR3 is encoded by further DNA sequences in the sample. The chain carries TRBV29-1 and TRBJ2-5, with D perhaps matching TRBD2 (6 bases). The J call is uncertain, as TRBJ2-7 better fits the DNA end. The CDR3 is made up of 12 amino acids. Germline CDR1 and CDR2: SQVTM and ANQGSEA. CDR3 coding DNA: TGCAGTGCGCGGGACGGAACCTACGAGCAGTACTTC. It specifies CSARDGTYEQYF.

This clone was recorded a few times. At one end the junction does not follow the germline gene, possibly because of a read error. The rearrangement links TRBV10-1 to TRBJ1-4, with D unclear. The CDR3 sequence is 8 residues long. Germline CDR1 WNHNN, CDR2 SYGVQD (reference sequence). The CDR3: CASTQAPF. In nucleotides, the CDR3 is TGCGCCAGCACCCAGGCCCCGTTT.

CDR3 residues: CASSVGTNYGYTF. The DNA for the CDR3 is TGTGCCAGCAGCGTTGGGACTAACTATGGCTACACCTTC. This rearrangement joins TRBV9 to TRBJ1-2; no firm D call. Germline CDR1 is SGDLS and CDR2 is YYNGEE. The length of the CDR3 is 13 residues. V gave up 2 bases and J gave up 0 bases, with 5 bases separating them.

The J gene is TRBJ2-6, the V gene TRBV27; 11 nucleotides align to TRBD1. Germline assignment: CDR1 MNHEY and CDR2 SMNVEV (reference sequence). The V gene end was trimmed by 6 bases and the J gene end by 4 bases; junction bases not matched to a gene: 11. This CDR3 spans 18 amino acids. In DNA form, the CDR3 reads TGTGCCAGCAGACCCCCCGGACAGGGGGCTAGAGGGGCCAACGTCCTGACTTTC. Encoded protein: CASRPPGQGARGANVLTF.